Sequencing of this T cell receptor beta chain was carried out in a study of blood T cell repertoires in COVID-19. Across the whole study: Acute and convalescent COVID-19 specimens originated in the United States, Italy and Spain. PBMCs, B-cell-depleted T cells, or T cells were the source of the cDNA or gDNA that made up the material.

In the study's own analysis: Amplification of reference gene primers provided the estimated nucleated cell counts. TCRdb's table, derived via immunoSEQ multiplex PCR, lists solely in-frame clones and lacks some. From that table come the V and J calls and clone size; the DNA was used to work out D and trimming. The profile shows 250,000 to 350,000 clones, roughly 87% of them singletons. V dropped 5 bases and J dropped 5 bases, with 15 bases sitting between them. Germline V lookup: CDR1 MNHEY, CDR2 SVGEGT. The CDR3 is 14 residues long. The sequencing sample was made of peripheral blood. V usage is TRBV6-2 or TRBV6-3 and J usage is TRBJ2-5, with D tentatively TRBD1 (6 bases). This receptor was taken from a woman in her forties or fifties who had recovered from COVID-19. CDR3 residues: CASSQQGPGETQYF. The CDR3 region has the DNA TGTGCCAGCAGTCAACAGGGCCCTGGGGAGACCCAGTACTTC.